This T cell receptor (beta chain) was profiled in a study of T-cell memory formation after mild COVID-19. TCR alpha and TCR beta cDNA libraries carrying sample barcodes and UMIs were produced by 5'RACE using constant-segment primers. TCRdb reanalysed the 5' RACE reads using MiXCR and keeps one entry per CDR3 protein. The table includes approximately 200,000 distinct CDR3 sequences, roughly 17% detected once. The CDR3 totals 14 residues. Trimming pared 6 bases from V and 5 bases from J, leaving 15 bases between. Study-wide points: CD4/CD8 balance held among clones contracting day 15 to 85, and later expanders leaned CD4+.

This clonotype has just a few counts. Its antigen is as yet unknown. The V gene is TRBV12-3 or TRBV12-4, the J gene TRBJ2-3; D is unresolved. Material: PBMCs or a T cell subset sorted from them (not recorded which). The TCR sequence derives from an adult woman who had mild COVID-19 (a few samples of this study predate the infection). Cell type and time point are not known. CDR3 in amino acids: CASSPGVGGDTQYF. CDR3 DNA: TGTGCCAGCAGCCCCGGTGTTGGCGGAGATACGCAGTATTTT.